These T cell receptor beta chains were read from a single sample in a study of blood T cell repertoires in COVID-19. Profiling relied on immunoSEQ multiplex PCR, and the TCRdb table lists in-frame clones only, not all of them. The data contain approximately 90,000 clones, 60% to 85% of them singletons. Sample: peripheral blood. The source is a human donor in a cohort sampled during active COVID-19. Both conserved end residues are part of each CDR3. D genes are given only for firm matches. Expanded clones get a size class; other rows say once, few or many, or leave the size out.

d_call j_call v_call clone_size cdr3_nt cdr3_aa
- TRBJ2-3 TRBV18 - TGTGCCAGCTCACCAAAGTACGGACAGAAAACTAGCACAGATACGCAGTATTTT CASSPKYGQKTSTDTQYF
TRBD2 TRBJ2-1 TRBV3-1/TRBV3-2 - TGTGCCAGCAGCGGACTAGCCGGGGTGTATGAGCAGTTCTTC CASSGLAGVYEQFF
TRBD2 TRBJ2-7 TRBV3-1/TRBV3-2 - TGTGCCAGCAGCCAGCCGGGGACTACCTCCGAGCAGTACTTC CASSQPGTTSEQYF
- TRBJ2-1 TRBV14 few TGTGCCAGCAGCCCGGACATTGGGTATTCGTTCTTC CASSPDIGYSFF
TRBD1 TRBJ1-5 TRBV15 - TGTGCCACCAGCAGAGTCCTACAGGGGCGAAGCAATCAGCCCCAGCATTTT CATSRVLQGRSNQPQHF
- TRBJ1-4 TRBV2 - TGTGCCAGCCACAGGGAGACTTCAGAAAAACTGTTTTTT CASHRETSEKLFF
- TRBJ1-1 TRBV5-6 - TGTGCCAGCAGCTTGGCTGGGCGACGCACTGAAGCTTTCTTT CASSLAGRRTEAFF
TRBD2 TRBJ2-3 TRBV11-1 - TGTGCCAGCAGCCTACCGGGACTAGCTGAAGATACGCAGTATTTT CASSLPGLAEDTQYF
- TRBJ2-5 TRBV29-1 - TGCAGCGTTCGTCGGGGGTTGGAGACCCAGTACTTC CSVRRGLETQYF
- TRBJ1-1 TRBV29-1 - TGCAGCGCCCCGACAGGACCTCAAAGGGAGACTGAAGCTTTCTTT CSAPTGPQRETEAFF
TRBD2 TRBJ2-7 TRBV7-6 - TGTGCCAGCAGCCCCCCGGTTAGCGGGAGTGTTCTGAGCGCCCACGAGCAGTACTTC CASSPPVSGSVLSAHEQYF
- TRBJ2-7 TRBV4-2 - TGTGCCAGCAGCCGAGACAGGTACTCCTACGAGCAGTACTTC CASSRDRYSYEQYF
- TRBJ1-3 TRBV6-4 once TGTGCCAGCAGTGATGGGGGGAAAGCTCTGGGAAACACCATATATTTT CASSDGGKALGNTIYF
- TRBJ1-6 TRBV27 - TGTGCCAGCAGTTTAGTCCTACGGGGATATAATTCACCCCTCCACTTT CASSLVLRGYNSPLHF
- TRBJ2-5 TRBV27 once TGTGCCAGCAGTTTCGGTCGGTGGGAGACCCAGTACTTC CASSFGRWETQYF
- TRBJ2-7 TRBV4-3 - TGCGCCAGCAGCCAAGACGGACTGGATGGCTCCTACGAGCAGTACTTC CASSQDGLDGSYEQYF
- TRBJ1-2 TRBV15 - TGTGCCACCAGCGGCCAGGGTCCTAACTATGGCTACACCTTC CATSGQGPNYGYTF
- TRBJ1-6 TRBV4-1 few TGCGCCAGCAGCCAACCCATGAGGAGGCTCAATTCACCCCTCCACTTT CASSQPMRRLNSPLHF
- TRBJ2-5 TRBV28 - TGTGCCAGCAGTTTATCACCGGGATTGGGGACTTGGGAAGAGACCCAGTACTTC CASSLSPGLGTWEETQYF
- TRBJ2-2 TRBV5-1 - TGCGCCAGCACCACCGGCGGGGAGCTGTTTTTT CASTTGGELFF
- TRBJ2-7 TRBV20-1 - TGCAGTGCTAGTAATCCCGGCGGCTACTCCTACGAGCAGTACTTC CSASNPGGYSYEQYF
TRBD2 TRBJ2-7 TRBV6-2/TRBV6-3 - TGTGCCAGCAGACCTAGCGGGAGGAACTCCTACGAGCAGTACTTC CASRPSGRNSYEQYF
TRBD2 TRBJ2-2 TRBV4-3 - TGCGCCAGCAGCCAACGGGGGGTTCCCGGGGAGCTGTTTTTT CASSQRGVPGELFF
TRBD1 TRBJ1-2 TRBV25-1 - TGTGCCAGCAGTGGGGGGACAGGGATTTTTGGCTACACCTTC CASSGGTGIFGYTF
- TRBJ2-2 TRBV7-3 - TGTGCCAGCAGCGAGGCCCGGGGCACCGGGGAGCTGTTTTTT CASSEARGTGELFF
TRBD1 TRBJ2-1 TRBV29-1 - TGCAGCGTTGACACCTACAGGGGGGAGCAGTTCTTC CSVDTYRGEQFF
TRBD2 TRBJ2-1 TRBV19 - TGTGCCAGTACCCCTTATGGACTAGCGGGTGATTCCAATGAGCAGTTCTTC CASTPYGLAGDSNEQFF
TRBD2 TRBJ2-3 TRBV11-2 - TGTGCCAGCGAATTTCTCGGGACTAGCGGGAATACGCAGTATTTT CASEFLGTSGNTQYF
TRBD2 TRBJ2-1 TRBV19 - TGTGCCACCTCCGGACTAGCGGGAAGCTCCTACAATGAGCAGTTCTTC CATSGLAGSSYNEQFF
TRBD1 TRBJ2-5 TRBV7-2 - TGTGCCAGCAGCCTCACAGGGGGCGCGGAGACCCAGTACTTC CASSLTGGAETQYF
TRBD2 TRBJ2-4 TRBV19 - TGTGCCAGTAGTATCTTGACTAGCGGGGGCCTAGCCAAAAACATTCAGTACTTC CASSILTSGGLAKNIQYF
- TRBJ1-4 TRBV11-2 once TGTGCCAGCAGCTTCTGGGGGGGAGATGAAAAACTGTTTTTT CASSFWGGDEKLFF
TRBD1 TRBJ2-7 TRBV7-9 - TGTGCCAGCAGCTCCGGGACAGGGGGTAGGGACGAGCAGTACTTC CASSSGTGGRDEQYF
- TRBJ2-7 TRBV28 - TGTGCCAGCAGTCTGACGGGATGGAGCTACGAGCAGTACTTC CASSLTGWSYEQYF
- TRBJ2-7 TRBV6-2/TRBV6-3 - TGTGCCAGCAGTAACCTTAGGGAGGCCCCTACCTACGAGCAGTACTTC CASSNLREAPTYEQYF
- TRBJ1-2 TRBV5-4 - TGTGCCAGCAGCACCCAAGCGGGGGGCGTCTATGGCTACACCTTC CASSTQAGGVYGYTF
TRBD1 TRBJ1-1 TRBV6-6 - TGTGCCAGCAGTTACCCCGGACAGGGGGGCACTGAAGCTTTCTTT CASSYPGQGGTEAFF
- TRBJ1-2 TRBV11-2 - TGTGCCAGCAGCTTAGCCAGGGGAAGTGGCTACACCTTC CASSLARGSGYTF
- TRBJ2-3 TRBV5-1 - TGCGCCAGCAGCTTTATCTCAGGGACTAGCACAGATACGCAGTATTTT CASSFISGTSTDTQYF
TRBD1 TRBJ2-7 TRBV7-2 - TGTGCCAGCAGCGCGGACAGGGGGCACGAGCAGTACTTC CASSADRGHEQYF
TRBD2 TRBJ2-7 TRBV15 - TGTGCCACCAGCAGAGCCGGGACTATCTCCTACGAGCAGTACTTC CATSRAGTISYEQYF
TRBD1 TRBJ1-2 TRBV18 - TGTGCCAGCTCACCCGGGGACAGCCTAATTGGCTACACCTTC CASSPGDSLIGYTF
- TRBJ2-1 TRBV2 - TGTGCCAGCAGTGAAGGGGACACCCACAATGAGCAGTTCTTC CASSEGDTHNEQFF
TRBD2 TRBJ2-7 TRBV3-1/TRBV3-2 many TGTGCCAGCAGCCATTTGGCGGGAGGGGCCTACGAGCAGTACTTC CASSHLAGGAYEQYF
TRBD1 TRBJ1-5 TRBV28 - TGTGCCAGCAGTTCCCCGGGGACAGGGAGGCAGCCCCAGCATTTT CASSSPGTGRQPQHF
TRBD1 TRBJ2-1 TRBV6-2/TRBV6-3 - TGTGCCAGCAGTTACTCTCTCCCTTCAACCGGGACAGGATACAATGAGCAGTTCTTC CASSYSLPSTGTGYNEQFF
- TRBJ2-1 TRBV29-1 few TGCAGCGTTGATGTAGGGGGGGTTTACAATGAGCAGTTCTTC CSVDVGGVYNEQFF
- TRBJ1-2 TRBV6-1 - TGTGCCAGCAGTGAAGGTCCGGGAGGGGGCTATGGCTACACCTTC CASSEGPGGGYGYTF
TRBD2 TRBJ2-5 TRBV11-1 - TGTGCCAGCAGCTTCGGACTAGCGGAGGAGACCCAGTACTTC CASSFGLAEETQYF